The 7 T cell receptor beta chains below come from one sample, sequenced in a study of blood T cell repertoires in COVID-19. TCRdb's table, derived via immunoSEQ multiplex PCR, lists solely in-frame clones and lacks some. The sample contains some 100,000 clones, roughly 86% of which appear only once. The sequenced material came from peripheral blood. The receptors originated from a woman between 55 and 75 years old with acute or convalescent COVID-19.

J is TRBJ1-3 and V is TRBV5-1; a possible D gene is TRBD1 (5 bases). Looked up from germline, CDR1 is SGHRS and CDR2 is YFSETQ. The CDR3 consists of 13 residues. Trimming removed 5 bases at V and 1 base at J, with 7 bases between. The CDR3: CASREGSGNTIYF. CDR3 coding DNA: TGCGCCAGCAGGGAGGGGTCTGGAAACACCATATATTTT. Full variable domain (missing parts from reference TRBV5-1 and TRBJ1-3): KAGVTQTPRYLIKTRGQQVTLSCSPISGHRSVSWYQQTPGQGLQFLFEYFSETQRNKGNFPGRFSGRQFSNSRSEMNVSTLELGDSALYLCASREGSGNTIYFGEGSWLTVV.

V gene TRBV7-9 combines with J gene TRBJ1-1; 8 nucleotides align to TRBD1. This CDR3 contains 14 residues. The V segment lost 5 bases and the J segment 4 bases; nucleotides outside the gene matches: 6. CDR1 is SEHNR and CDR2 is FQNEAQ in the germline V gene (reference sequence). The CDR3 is CASSPRTGRTEAFF. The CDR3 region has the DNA TGTGCCAGCAGCCCGAGGACAGGGCGCACTGAAGCTTTCTTT. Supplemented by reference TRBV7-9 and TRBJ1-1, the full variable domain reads DTGVSQNPRHKITKRGQNVTFRCDPISEHNRLYWYRQTLGQGPEFLTYFQNEAQLEKSRLLSDRFSAERPKGSFSTLEIQRTEQGDSAMYLCASSPRTGRTEAFFGQGTRLTVV.

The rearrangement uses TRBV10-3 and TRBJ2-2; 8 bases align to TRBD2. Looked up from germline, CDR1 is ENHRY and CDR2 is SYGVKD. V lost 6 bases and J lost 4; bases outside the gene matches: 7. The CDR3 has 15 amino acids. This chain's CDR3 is CAIRNSGTSTGELFF. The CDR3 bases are TGTGCCATCAGAAATAGCGGGACGAGCACCGGGGAGCTGTTTTTT.

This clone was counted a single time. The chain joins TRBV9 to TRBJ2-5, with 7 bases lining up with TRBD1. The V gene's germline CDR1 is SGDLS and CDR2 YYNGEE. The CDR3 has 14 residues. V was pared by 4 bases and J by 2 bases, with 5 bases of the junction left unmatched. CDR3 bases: TGTGCCAGCAGCCCCCGGACAGGTCAAGAGACCCAGTACTTC. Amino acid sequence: CASSPRTGQETQYF. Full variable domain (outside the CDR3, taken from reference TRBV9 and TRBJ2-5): DSGVTQTPKHLITATGQRVTLRCSPRSGDLSVYWYQQSLDQGLQFLIQYYNGEERAKGNILERFSAQQFPDLHSELNLSSLELGDSALYFCASSPRTGQETQYFGPGTRLLVL.

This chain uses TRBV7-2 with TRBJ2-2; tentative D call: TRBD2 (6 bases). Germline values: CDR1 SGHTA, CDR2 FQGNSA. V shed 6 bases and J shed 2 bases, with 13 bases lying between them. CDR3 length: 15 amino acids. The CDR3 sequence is CASSSRRGNTGELFF. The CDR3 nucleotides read TGTGCCAGCAGTAGCCGGAGGGGTAACACCGGGGAGCTGTTTTTT.

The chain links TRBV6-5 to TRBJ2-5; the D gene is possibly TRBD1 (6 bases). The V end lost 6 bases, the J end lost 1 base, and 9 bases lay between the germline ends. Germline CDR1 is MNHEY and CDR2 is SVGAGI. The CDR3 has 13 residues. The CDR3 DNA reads TGTGCCAGCAGGGGGGCGGCCCAAGAGACCCAGTACTTC. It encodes CASRGAAQETQYF.

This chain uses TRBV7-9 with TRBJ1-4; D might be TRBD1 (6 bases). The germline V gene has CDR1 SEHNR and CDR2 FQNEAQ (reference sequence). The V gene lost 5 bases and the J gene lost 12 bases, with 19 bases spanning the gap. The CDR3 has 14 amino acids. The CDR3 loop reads CASSPRGPLRELFF. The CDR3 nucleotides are TGTGCCAGCAGCCCCAGGGGCCCACTCCGGGAACTGTTTTTT.